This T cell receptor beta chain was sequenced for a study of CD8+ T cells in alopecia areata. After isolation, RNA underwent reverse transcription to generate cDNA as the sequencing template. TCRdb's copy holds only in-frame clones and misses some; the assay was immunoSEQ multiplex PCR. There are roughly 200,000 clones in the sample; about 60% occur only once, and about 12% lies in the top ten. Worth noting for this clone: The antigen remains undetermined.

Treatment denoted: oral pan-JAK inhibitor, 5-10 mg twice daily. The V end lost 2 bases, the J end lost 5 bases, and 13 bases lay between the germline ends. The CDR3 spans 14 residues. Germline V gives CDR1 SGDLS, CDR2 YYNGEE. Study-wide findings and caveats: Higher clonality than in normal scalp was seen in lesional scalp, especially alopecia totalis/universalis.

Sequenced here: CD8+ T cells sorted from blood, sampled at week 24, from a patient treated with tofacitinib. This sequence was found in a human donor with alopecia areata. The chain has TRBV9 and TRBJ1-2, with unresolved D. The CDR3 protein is CASSVGTEVYGYTF. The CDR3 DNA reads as TGTGCCAGCAGCGTCGGAACAGAAGTTTATGGCTACACCTTC.